This T cell receptor beta chain was observed in a study of radiotherapy plus CTLA-4 blockade in lung cancer. Study background: Objective responses were recorded in around a sixth of patients, with disease control recorded in about 30%. Study conclusions and caveats: Tumor-origin TCR clones grew in blood after radiotherapy plus ipilimumab. Reportedly, early blood T cell clone dynamics best predicted response, with interferon-beta.

V dropped 4 bases and J dropped 7; count of bases not matched to a gene: 7. The CDR3 loop spans 14 amino acids. CDR1 is SGHRS and CDR2 is YFSETQ in the germline V gene. Only a few counts were recorded for this clone. Its antigen is still unknown. Using immunoSEQ multiplex PCR, the repertoire was profiled, and TCRdb retains in-frame clones only, with some absent. Of some 52,000 clones in the sample, roughly 84% were seen once. Treatment of patients with chemo-refractory metastatic non-small-cell lung cancer consisted of focal radiation plus CTLA-4 blockade with ipilimumab. This chain uses TRBV5-1 with TRBJ1-2; 10 bases line up with TRBD1. The sequences come from peripheral blood, collected from a patient treated with radiotherapy plus ipilimumab. This TCR was recovered from a human donor with non-small cell lung cancer who had a partial response to radiotherapy plus ipilimumab. CDR3 coding DNA: TGCGCCAGCAGCATAGGGACAGGGGAACGTGGCTACACCTTC. Protein sequence: CASSIGTGERGYTF.